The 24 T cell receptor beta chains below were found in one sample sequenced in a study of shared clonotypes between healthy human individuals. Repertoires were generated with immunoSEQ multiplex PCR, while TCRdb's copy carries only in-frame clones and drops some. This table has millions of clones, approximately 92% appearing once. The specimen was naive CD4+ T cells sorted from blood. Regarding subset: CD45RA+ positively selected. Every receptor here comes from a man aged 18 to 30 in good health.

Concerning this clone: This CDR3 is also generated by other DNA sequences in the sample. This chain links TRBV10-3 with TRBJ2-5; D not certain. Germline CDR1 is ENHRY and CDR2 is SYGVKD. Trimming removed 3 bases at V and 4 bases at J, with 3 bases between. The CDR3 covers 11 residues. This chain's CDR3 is CAISDSETQYF. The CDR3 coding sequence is TGTGCCATCAGTGACTCAGAGACCCAGTACTTC.

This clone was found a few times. CDR3 DNA: TGTGCCACCTATCCGGGACCCAATTCACCCCTCCACTTT. Encoded protein: CATYPGPNSPLHF. The genes are TRBV6-1 and TRBJ1-6; a possible D gene is TRBD1 (5 bases). The V gene's germline CDR1 is MNHNS and CDR2 SASEGT. The CDR3 consists of 13 residues. V dropped 10 bases and J dropped 7 bases, with 14 bases sitting between them.

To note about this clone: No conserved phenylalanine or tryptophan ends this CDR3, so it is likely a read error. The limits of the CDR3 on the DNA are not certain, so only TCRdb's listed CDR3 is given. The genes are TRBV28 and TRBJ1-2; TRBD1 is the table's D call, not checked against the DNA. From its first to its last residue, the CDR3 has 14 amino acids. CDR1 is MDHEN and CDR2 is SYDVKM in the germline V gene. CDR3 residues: CASSDPGTGEGKAI.

This CDR3 reads CASSHGTSGVNEQFF. In DNA, the CDR3 is TGCGCCAGCAGCCACGGGACTAGCGGAGTGAATGAGCAGTTCTTC. The gene calls are TRBV10-2 and TRBJ2-1; 11 nucleotides line up with TRBD2. The CDR3 consists of 15 residues. With 6 bases clipped from V and 7 bases from J, the junction kept 8 bases outside the gene matches. The germline V gene has CDR1 WSHSY and CDR2 SAAADI.

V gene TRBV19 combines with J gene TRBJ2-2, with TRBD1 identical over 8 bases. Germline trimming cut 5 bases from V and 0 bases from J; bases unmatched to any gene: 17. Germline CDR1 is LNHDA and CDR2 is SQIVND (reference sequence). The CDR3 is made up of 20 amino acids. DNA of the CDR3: TGTGCCAGTAGTTCCTCCGGGACAGGAAGCTATCGAGCGAACACCGGGGAGCTGTTTTTT. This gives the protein CASSSSGTGSYRANTGELFF.

The DNA for the CDR3 is TGTGCCAGCAGCTTCGAGGGGTCGGCGCACAATGAGCAGTTCTTC. Amino acids: CASSFEGSAHNEQFF. V is TRBV7-2 and J is TRBJ2-1; D is possibly TRBD1 or TRBD2 (5 bases each). The CDR3 runs to 15 residues. In germline, CDR1 is SGHTA, CDR2 FQGNSA. The V and J ends lost 3 bases and 5 bases respectively, with 14 bases between them.

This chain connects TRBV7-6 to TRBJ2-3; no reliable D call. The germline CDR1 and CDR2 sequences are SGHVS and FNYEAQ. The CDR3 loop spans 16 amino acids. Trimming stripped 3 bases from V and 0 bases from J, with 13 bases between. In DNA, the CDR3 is TGTGCCAGCAGCTTCCCCCAATTGGGTAGCACAGATACGCAGTATTTT. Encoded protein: CASSFPQLGSTDTQYF. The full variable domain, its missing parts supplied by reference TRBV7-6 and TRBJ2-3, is GAGVSQSPRYKVTKRGQDVALRCDPISGHVSLYWYRQALGQGPEFLTYFNYEAQQDKSGLPNDRFSAERPEGSISTLTIQRTEQRDSAMYRCASSFPQLGSTDTQYFGPGTRLTVL.

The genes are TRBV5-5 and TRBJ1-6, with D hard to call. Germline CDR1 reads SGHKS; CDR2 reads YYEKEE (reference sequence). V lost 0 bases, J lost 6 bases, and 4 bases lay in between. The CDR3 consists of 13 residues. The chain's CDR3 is CASSLAGNSPLHF. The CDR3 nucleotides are TGTGCCAGCAGCTTGGCTGGTAATTCACCCCTCCACTTT. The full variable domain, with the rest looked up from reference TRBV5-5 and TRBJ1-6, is DAGVTQSPTHLIKTRGQQVTLRCSPISGHKSVSWYQQVLGQGPQFIFQYYEKEERGRGNFPDRFSARQFPNYSSELNVNALLLGDSALYLCASSLAGNSPLHFGNGTRLTVT.

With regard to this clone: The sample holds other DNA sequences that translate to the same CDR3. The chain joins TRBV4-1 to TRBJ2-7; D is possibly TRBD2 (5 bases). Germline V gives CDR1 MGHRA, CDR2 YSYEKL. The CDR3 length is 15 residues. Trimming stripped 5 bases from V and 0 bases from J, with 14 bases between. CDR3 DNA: TGCGCCAGCAGCAGCGCGGGTAGGAACTCCTACGAGCAGTACTTC. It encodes CASSSAGRNSYEQYF.

The CDR3 reads CASTRGGTSMNTEAFF. DNA of the CDR3: TGTGCCAGCACCCGTGGGGGAACCTCTATGAACACTGAAGCTTTCTTT. V is TRBV7-9 and J is TRBJ1-1, with D tentatively TRBD1 (5 bases). Germline lookup yields CDR1 SEHNR and CDR2 FQNEAQ (reference sequence). CDR3 length equals 16 residues. Trimming removed 7 bases at V and 0 bases at J, with 18 bases between. Supplemented by reference TRBV7-9 and TRBJ1-1, the full variable domain reads DTGVSQNPRHKITKRGQNVTFRCDPISEHNRLYWYRQTLGQGPEFLTYFQNEAQLEKSRLLSDRFSAERPKGSFSTLEIQRTEQGDSAMYLCASTRGGTSMNTEAFFGQGTRLTVV.

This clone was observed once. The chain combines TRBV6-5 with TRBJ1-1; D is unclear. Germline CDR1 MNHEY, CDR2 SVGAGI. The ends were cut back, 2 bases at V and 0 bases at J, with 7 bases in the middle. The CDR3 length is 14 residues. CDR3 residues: CASSYLRMNTEAFF. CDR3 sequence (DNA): TGTGCCAGCAGTTACCTTAGAATGAACACTGAAGCTTTCTTT.

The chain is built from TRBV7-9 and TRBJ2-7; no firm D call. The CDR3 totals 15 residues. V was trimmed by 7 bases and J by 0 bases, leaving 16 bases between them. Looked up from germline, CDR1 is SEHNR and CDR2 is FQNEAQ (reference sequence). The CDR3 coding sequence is TGTGCCAGCACCAGACTGGGCGCTTCCTCCTACGAGCAGTACTTC. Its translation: CASTRLGASSYEQYF.

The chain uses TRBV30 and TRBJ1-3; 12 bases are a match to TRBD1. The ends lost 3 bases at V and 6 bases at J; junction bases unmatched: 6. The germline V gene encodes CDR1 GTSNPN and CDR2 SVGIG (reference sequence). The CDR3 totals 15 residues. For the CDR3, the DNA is TGTGCCTGGAGACCTCCGGGACAGGGGGCAAACACCATATATTTT. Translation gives CAWRPPGQGANTIYF.

CDR3 residues: CASSVDYGANYGYTF. CDR3 bases: TGTGCCAGCAGCGTAGACTATGGAGCCAACTATGGCTACACCTTC. The chain recombines TRBV9 with TRBJ1-2, with unresolved D. CDR3 length: 15 amino acids. Germline assignment: CDR1 SGDLS and CDR2 YYNGEE. Trimming shortened V by 0 bases and J by 2 bases, and 11 bases separated the two germline ends.

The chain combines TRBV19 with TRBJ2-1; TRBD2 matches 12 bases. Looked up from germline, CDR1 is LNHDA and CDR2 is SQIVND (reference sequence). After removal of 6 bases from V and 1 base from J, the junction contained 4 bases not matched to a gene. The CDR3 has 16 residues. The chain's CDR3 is CASRLAGGSSYNEQFF. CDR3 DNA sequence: TGTGCCAGTAGACTAGCGGGAGGTTCGTCCTACAATGAGCAGTTCTTC.

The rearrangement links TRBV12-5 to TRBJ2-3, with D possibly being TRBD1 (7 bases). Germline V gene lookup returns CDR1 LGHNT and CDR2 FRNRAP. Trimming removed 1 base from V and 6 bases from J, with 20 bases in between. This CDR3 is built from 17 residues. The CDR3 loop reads CASGLAPGQGGSDTQYF. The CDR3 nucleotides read TGTGCTAGTGGTTTGGCCCCGGGTCAGGGGGGATCCGATACGCAGTATTTT.

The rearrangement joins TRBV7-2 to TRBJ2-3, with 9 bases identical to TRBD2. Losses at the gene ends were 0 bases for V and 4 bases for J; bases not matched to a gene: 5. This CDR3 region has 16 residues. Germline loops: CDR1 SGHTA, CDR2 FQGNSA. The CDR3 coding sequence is TGTGCCAGCAGCTTAGCCTTAGCGGGAGCGGCAGATACGCAGTATTTT. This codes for CASSLALAGAADTQYF.

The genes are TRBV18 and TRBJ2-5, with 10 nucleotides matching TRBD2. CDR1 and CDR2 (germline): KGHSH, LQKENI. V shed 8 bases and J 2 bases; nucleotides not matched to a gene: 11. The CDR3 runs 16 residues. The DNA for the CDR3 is TGTGCCAGCCTGCCGGCTAGCGGGGGTCTACAAGAGACCCAGTACTTC. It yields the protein CASLPASGGLQETQYF.

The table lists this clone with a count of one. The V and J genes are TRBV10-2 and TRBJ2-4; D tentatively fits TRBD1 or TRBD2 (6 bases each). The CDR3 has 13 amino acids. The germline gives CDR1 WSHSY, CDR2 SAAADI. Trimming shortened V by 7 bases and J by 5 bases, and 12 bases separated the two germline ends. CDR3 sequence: CASKQGGENIQYF. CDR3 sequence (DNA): TGCGCCAGCAAACAGGGCGGGGAAAACATTCAGTACTTC.

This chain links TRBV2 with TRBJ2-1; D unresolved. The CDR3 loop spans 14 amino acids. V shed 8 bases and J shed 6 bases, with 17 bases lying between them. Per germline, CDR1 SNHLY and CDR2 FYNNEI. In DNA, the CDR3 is TGTGCCAGCCAGTCGGGCGTGGCCATCAATGAGCAGTTCTTC. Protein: CASQSGVAINEQFF.

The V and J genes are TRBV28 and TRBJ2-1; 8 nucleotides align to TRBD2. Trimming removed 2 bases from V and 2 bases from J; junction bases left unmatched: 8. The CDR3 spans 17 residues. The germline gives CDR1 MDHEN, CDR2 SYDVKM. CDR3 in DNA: TGTGCCAGCAGTTTAGGAGGGAGCGGGGGACCCTACAATGAGCAGTTCTTC. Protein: CASSLGGSGGPYNEQFF.

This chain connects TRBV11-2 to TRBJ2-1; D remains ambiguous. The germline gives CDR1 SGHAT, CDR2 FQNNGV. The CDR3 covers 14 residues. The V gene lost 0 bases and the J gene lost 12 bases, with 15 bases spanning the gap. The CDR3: CASSLDKSAVRQFF. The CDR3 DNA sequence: TGTGCCAGCAGCTTAGATAAGTCGGCAGTTCGGCAGTTCTTC.

The CDR3 is CASSELGLAGEGTQYF. In DNA, the CDR3 is TGTGCCAGCAGTGAGCTTGGACTAGCGGGAGAGGGAACGCAGTATTTT. This chain links TRBV6-1 with TRBJ2-3, with 13 bases identical to TRBD2. CDR1 MNHNS and CDR2 SASEGT come from the germline V gene. V shed 3 bases and J 9 bases; nucleotides not matched to a gene: 9. The CDR3 is 16 residues long.

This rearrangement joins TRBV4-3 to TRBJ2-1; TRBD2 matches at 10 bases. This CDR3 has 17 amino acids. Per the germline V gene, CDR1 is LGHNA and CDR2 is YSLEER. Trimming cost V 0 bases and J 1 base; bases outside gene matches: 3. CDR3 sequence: CASSQDRTSGSYNEQFF. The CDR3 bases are TGCGCCAGCAGCCAAGACCGGACTAGCGGATCCTACAATGAGCAGTTCTTC.